Listed here are 5 T cell receptor beta chains from one sample, sequenced in a study of blood T cell repertoires in COVID-19. Only in-frame clones appear in the TCRdb table, and some are missing; sequencing was by immunoSEQ multiplex PCR. This sample carries roughly 200,000 clones, around four fifths of them seen once, and the ten largest clones take around 8%. The sequencing sample was made of peripheral blood. All receptors derive from a woman older than 75 with COVID-19, enrolled during active disease.

A single count supports this clone. This chain uses TRBV3-1 (or the pseudogene TRBV3-2) with TRBJ2-7; the D is unclear. Germline loops: CDR1 LGHDT, CDR2 YNNKEL (reference sequence). Trimming shortened V by 3 bases and J by 9 bases, and 18 bases separated the two germline ends. The CDR3 totals 14 residues. The CDR3 protein is CASSQGQIYRGQYF. The DNA of the CDR3 is TGTGCCAGCAGCCAGGGTCAGATTTATCGCGGGCAGTACTTC.

This chain uses TRBV5-1 with TRBJ1-4, with D maybe TRBD1 (5 bases). V dropped 5 bases and J dropped 8 bases, with 16 bases sitting between them. The CDR3 totals 14 residues. Per the germline V gene, CDR1 is SGHRS and CDR2 is YFSETQ. The CDR3, as DNA: TGCGCCAGCAGAAGGACAACGACGGCGGAAAAACTGTTTTTT. It translates to CASRRTTTAEKLFF. The complete variable domain, with remaining parts taken from reference TRBV5-1 and TRBJ1-4, reads KAGVTQTPRYLIKTRGQQVTLSCSPISGHRSVSWYQQTPGQGLQFLFEYFSETQRNKGNFPGRFSGRQFSNSRSEMNVSTLELGDSALYLCASRRTTTAEKLFFGSGTQLSVL.

DNA for the CDR3: TGTGCCAGCAGCCATCTTGACAGGGGTGGCTACACCTTC. Translated: CASSHLDRGGYTF. The gene calls are TRBV3-1 (or the pseudogene TRBV3-2) and TRBJ1-2; 8 bases line up with TRBD1. Germline-derived CDR1 and CDR2 are LGHDT and YNNKEL (reference sequence). This CDR3 contains 13 residues. The ends lost 3 bases at V and 7 bases at J; junction bases unmatched: 4.

Only a few counts were recorded for this clone. The V call is TRBV7-9, the J call TRBJ1-2; perhaps TRBD1 as D (6 bases). The CDR3 consists of 13 residues. V lost 6 bases and J lost 6, with 14 bases in between. In germline, CDR1 is SEHNR, CDR2 FQNEAQ (reference sequence). This CDR3 is CASSRQAADGYTF. CDR3 in DNA: TGTGCCAGCAGTCGACAGGCGGCAGATGGCTACACCTTC.

The V call is TRBV28, the J call TRBJ1-2; D is unresolved. This CDR3 is built from 16 residues. In germline, CDR1 is MDHEN, CDR2 SYDVKM. The germline V and J ends were trimmed by 1 base and 8 bases, with 20 bases remaining between them. CDR3 protein: CASSLSRLMAPRGYTF. The CDR3 nucleotides are TGTGCCAGCAGTTTATCACGTTTAATGGCTCCGCGGGGCTACACCTTC.